These T cell receptor beta chains were read from a single sample in a study of T-cell reconstitution after alpha-beta-depleted transplantation in children. TCRdb reanalysed the PCR reads using MiXCR and keeps one entry per CDR3 protein. The sample lists 700,000 to 850,000 distinct CDR3 sequences; 16% were seen once. The sample in question was PBMCs, mostly from graft donor cells, obtained 360 days after TCRalphabeta/CD19-depleted stem cell transplant. The receptors originated from a male patient younger than 18 who had a stem cell transplant for acute lymphoblastic leukemia, so the T cells may come from the graft donor. Both conserved end residues are part of each CDR3. The order of the fields is CDR3 length, V gene, clone size, J gene, D gene, CDR3 protein, CDR3 DNA. A D gene is named only where the DNA matches it firmly. The size field is filled for only some rows; it gives once, few, many or a size class.

16	TRBV11-1	NA	TRBJ2-1	NA	CASSFYSGRVDNEQFF	TGTGCCAGCAGCTTTTATTCGGGACGGGTCGACAATGAGCAGTTCTTC
14	TRBV20-1	many	TRBJ2-7	NA	CSASQGVLYYEQYF	TGCAGTGCTTCTCAAGGGGTGCTCTACTACGAGCAGTACTTC
18	TRBV12-3/TRBV12-4	NA	TRBJ2-3	TRBD2	CASIPRGSGRAGGDTQYF	TGTGCCAGCATCCCGAGAGGGAGCGGGAGGGCCGGGGGGGATACGCAGTATTTT
13	TRBV7-9	many	TRBJ2-7	NA	CASSAGDFYEQYF	TGTGCCAGCAGCGCCGGGGACTTCTACGAGCAGTACTTC
14	TRBV5-1	NA	TRBJ1-1	TRBD1	CASSFTGGSIEAFF	TGCGCCAGCAGCTTTACAGGGGGCTCGATTGAAGCTTTCTTT
12	TRBV29-1	few	TRBJ2-7	NA	CSVVLTNAEQYF	TGCAGCGTTGTCTTGACAAACGCCGAGCAGTACTTC
15	TRBV5-1	few	TRBJ2-7	TRBD2	CASSPRSGRAYEQYF	TGCGCCAGCAGCCCCAGGAGCGGGAGGGCCTACGAGCAGTACTTC
15	TRBV12-3/TRBV12-4	NA	TRBJ1-2	NA	CASNLGDSPGSGYTF	TGTGCCAGCAACTTAGGGGACTCTCCTGGGAGTGGCTACACCTTC
16	TRBV7-7	NA	TRBJ2-1	NA	CASSPDLRSSYNEQFF	TGTGCCAGCAGCCCAGACTTGCGGAGCTCCTACAATGAGCAGTTCTTC
14	TRBV5-1	NA	TRBJ2-1	TRBD2	CASRPGTSRNEQFF	TGCGCCAGCAGGCCCGGGACTAGTCGCAATGAGCAGTTCTTC
14	TRBV5-1	NA	TRBJ2-7	NA	CASSLELTPYEQYF	TGCGCCAGCAGCTTGGAACTGACCCCCTACGAGCAGTACTTC
18	TRBV15	few	TRBJ2-7	TRBD2	CATSRDLGERGPDYEQYF	TGTGCCACCAGCAGAGATCTGGGCGAGCGGGGGCCAGATTACGAGCAGTACTTC
19	TRBV7-8	many	TRBJ2-2	NA	CASSLAPLLRDTNTGELFF	TGTGCCAGCAGCTTAGCGCCCTTACTTCGGGACACGAACACCGGGGAGCTGTTTTTT
13	TRBV29-1	few	TRBJ2-1	TRBD2	CSVAGRFYNEQFF	TGCAGCGTAGCGGGAAGATTCTACAATGAGCAGTTCTTC
16	TRBV12-3/TRBV12-4	NA	TRBJ2-7	NA	CASSLAWPRRTYEQYF	TGTGCCAGCAGTTTAGCGTGGCCCCGGAGAACCTACGAGCAGTACTTC
14	TRBV5-1	few	TRBJ1-4	TRBD1	CASSSWTGDEKLFF	TGCGCCAGCAGCTCTTGGACAGGGGACGAAAAACTGTTTTTT
13	TRBV5-1	NA	TRBJ2-7	NA	CASSFSVGYEQYF	TGCGCCAGCAGCTTTAGTGTTGGCTACGAGCAGTACTTC
14	TRBV12-3/TRBV12-4	NA	TRBJ2-1	NA	CASSLGPPYREQFF	TGTGCCAGCAGTTTAGGGCCTCCCTACAGGGAGCAGTTCTTC
14	TRBV12-3/TRBV12-4	few	TRBJ2-1	NA	CASNLGPLGDEQFF	TGTGCCAGCAATCTGGGACCGTTGGGGGATGAGCAGTTCTTC
16	TRBV6-1	few	TRBJ2-1	TRBD2	CAAKAGLAGPANEQFF	TGTGCCGCCAAAGCAGGACTAGCGGGACCGGCCAACGAGCAGTTCTTC
17	TRBV5-1	NA	TRBJ2-5	TRBD2	CASSLSRKGGPPETQYF	TGCGCCAGCAGCTTGAGTAGGAAGGGAGGGCCCCCCGAGACCCAGTACTTC
16	TRBV7-8	few	TRBJ2-5	TRBD2	CASSLVSGSPKETQYF	TGTGCCAGCAGCCTGGTTAGCGGGAGTCCCAAAGAGACCCAGTACTTC
15	TRBV12-3/TRBV12-4	NA	TRBJ1-4	NA	CASSFFGGRNEKLFF	TGTGCCAGCAGTTTCTTCGGGGGGAGGAATGAAAAACTGTTTTTT
14	TRBV5-5	NA	TRBJ2-7	NA	CASSFWADPREQYF	TGTGCCAGCAGCTTCTGGGCGGACCCTAGAGAGCAGTACTTC
15	TRBV24-1	NA	TRBJ2-3	TRBD1	CATSDPTGSADTQYF	TGTGCCACCAGTGACCCGACAGGGAGCGCAGATACGCAGTATTTT
16	TRBV7-2	NA	TRBJ2-7	TRBD2	CASSLDRLAGVFEQYF	TGTGCCAGCAGCTTAGATAGGCTAGCGGGAGTTTTCGAGCAGTACTTC
19	TRBV15	few	TRBJ2-1	TRBD2	CATSRSPGTRGMWGNEQFF	TGTGCCACCAGTAGAAGCCCCGGGACTAGGGGAATGTGGGGCAATGAGCAGTTCTTC
16	TRBV7-8	NA	TRBJ2-1	TRBD1	CASSMPRDRADNEQFF	TGTGCCAGCAGCATGCCCCGGGACAGGGCAGACAATGAGCAGTTCTTC
15	TRBV5-1	NA	TRBJ1-2	NA	CASRTGTFSSYGYTF	TGCGCCAGCAGAACAGGGACCTTTTCTTCCTATGGCTACACCTTC
15	TRBV18	NA	TRBJ2-7	NA	CASSPGGQPSYEQYF	TGTGCCAGCTCACCAGGAGGTCAACCTAGCTACGAGCAGTACTTC
17	TRBV2	NA	TRBJ1-1	TRBD1	CASSVPPGTGLNTEAFF	TGTGCCAGCAGTGTTCCGCCCGGGACAGGGCTCAACACTGAAGCTTTCTTT
16	TRBV12-3/TRBV12-4	many	TRBJ2-3	NA	CASSSKLGGPADTQYF	TGTGCCAGCAGTTCCAAACTCGGAGGGCCGGCAGATACGCAGTATTTT
15	TRBV27	many	TRBJ2-1	NA	CASSPDRESYNEQFF	TGTGCCAGCAGTCCGGACCGGGAGTCCTACAATGAGCAGTTCTTC
15	TRBV27	NA	TRBJ1-2	NA	CASTKWWAEWRGYTF	TGTGCCAGCACGAAGTGGTGGGCCGAATGGAGAGGCTACACCTTC
13	TRBV5-1	NA	TRBJ2-7	NA	CASSLAALHEQYF	TGCGCCAGCAGCTTGGCGGCCCTTCACGAGCAGTACTTC
16	TRBV10-1	few	TRBJ2-1	TRBD2	CASSGPTSGRLNEQFF	TGCGCCAGCAGTGGCCCAACTAGCGGGAGGTTGAATGAGCAGTTCTTC
15	TRBV27	NA	TRBJ2-7	NA	CASRLLRGRSYEQYF	TGTGCCAGCCGCTTGCTCCGGGGCAGGAGCTACGAGCAGTACTTC
14	TRBV13	NA	TRBJ2-4	NA	CASSLSGTKNIQYF	TGTGCCAGCAGCTTGTCGGGGACCAAAAACATTCAGTACTTC
13	TRBV15	many	TRBJ2-1	NA	CATSRYSYNEQFF	TGTGCCACCAGCAGATACTCCTACAATGAGCAGTTCTTC
16	TRBV7-8	few	TRBJ2-1	TRBD2	CASSWKPSGRYNEQFF	TGTGCCAGCAGCTGGAAACCTAGCGGGAGGTACAATGAGCAGTTCTTC
14	TRBV5-1	NA	TRBJ2-7	NA	CASSRGSFGYEQYF	TGCGCCAGCTCTCGCGGCAGCTTCGGATACGAGCAGTACTTC